This T cell receptor beta chain was identified during a study of vaccination and CD4 T cells after COVID-19 (dated by TCRdb to between 2021 and 2024). With respect to the entire study: SARS-CoV-2 positivity had been established in the convalescent patients by nasal swab PCR, and mild disease was recorded in several of these patients and severe disease in one. In the convalescent cohort there were six males and four females, among whom were two Hispanic individuals, seven Caucasians, two Asians and one multiracial person. Participants got two doses of the Pfizer-BioNTech BNT162b2 vaccine (n=8) or two doses of the Moderna mRNA-1273 vaccine (n=2). Post-COVID blood samples from convalescent patients were collected a median of around 100 days after diagnosis, with a range of about 35 to 161 days. The time from the second vaccine dose to post-vaccine blood sampling had a median of roughly 77 days and ranged from about 12 to 241 days. The cultures were stimulated with overlapping spike peptide pools from SARS-CoV-2 and from the common cold coronaviruses HCoV-NL63, HCoV-OC43 and HCoV-229E. Control cultures received a CEFX viral epitope pool as the positive control, an HIV-1 Nef peptide pool as the negative control, or no peptide. The spike-specific CD4+ TCR repertoire was compared before and after mRNA vaccination in fewer than eleven COVID-19 convalescent patients and a handful of infection-naive healthy vaccine recipients.

This clonotype is judged large (0.1 to 1%). This clone's antigen is unknown. It has no much larger one-base neighbor in the sample; base qualities were not kept. Including the terminal cysteine and phenylalanine, the CDR3 comprises 12 residues. Just the 36-base CDR3 DNA is kept, in frame starting at base 1. CDR1 and CDR2 (SGHTA, FQGNSA) derive from the germline V gene. V is shortened by 4 bases, J by 1 base, and the region joining them spans 4 bases. Overall study results and their limits: Among the post-vaccine SARS-CoV-2-reactive clones in convalescent patients, a median roughly 85% showed up only after vaccination, which suggests vaccine-specific priming. Of the vaccine-specific clones found in convalescent patients, nearly all (304 of 307) were mono-reactive for SARS-CoV-2 spike instead of being cross-reactive with common cold coronaviruses. Relatively few convalescent patients were included in the study, and early timepoints after natural infection were not analyzed. The median number of SARS-CoV-2-reactive clonotypes rose from fewer than 25 after infection to about 40 after vaccination, but the change was not significant.

The treatment or condition label, read with the paper, signifies: approximately nine-day PBMC culture with coronavirus spike peptide pools or control peptides (ViraFEST assay). The ViraFEST assay, used in the study, expanded antigen-specific T cells with peptide pools and then identified the expanded clonotypes through TCR sequencing. Positive SARS-CoV-2 PCR tests in the convalescent patients dated from March to December 2020, before Alpha, Beta and Delta variants emerged in the United States. PBMCs were cultured at roughly 1.9 million per well in IMDM supplemented with approximately 5% human AB serum and 9 to 10 IU/ml IL-2, with around 10 ug/ml peptide pools added. On days 3 and 7, half of the culture medium was replaced with fresh IL-2-containing medium. After roughly 11 days of culture, CD4+ T cells were isolated by negative selection with the EasySep CD4+ T cell isolation kit. PBMCs were separated from whole blood using Ficoll-Paque Plus gradient centrifugation and then either used fresh or cryopreserved at -140C. Each culture condition was generally run in triplicate wells.

Library preparation used PCR. DNA from cultured CD4+ T cells was subjected to TCR sequencing with the Oncomine TCR Beta short-read assay at the Johns Hopkins FTIC core. The QIAamp micro DNA kit was used to extract genomic DNA from the cultured CD4+ T cells. Oncomine TCR Beta libraries from cultured CD4+ T cells were pooled using unique dual indexes and sequenced on an Illumina iSeq 100. On the study's bioinformatics: Non-productive sequences were removed, and CDR3s that did not start with C, did not end with F or W, or were shorter than 7 amino acids were discarded. Antigen-specific clonotypes were identified using the MANAFEST web application through comparison of peptide-stimulated wells with reference and other culture wells. To be called positive, a clone needed an FDR below 0.05, an odds ratio above 5, and a productive frequency above 0.1% in at least two of three replicate wells. Clonotypes that were significantly expanded in both SARS-CoV-2 spike wells and at least one common cold coronavirus spike condition were defined as cross-reactive. CDR3 homology was assessed with Levenshtein distances (stringdist) and unrooted phylogenetic trees (ape) in R version 3.6.1. TCRdb's own reprocessing of the public reads used fastp at Q25 and MiXCR and kept productive beta chains. CDR3 protein sequences are deduplicated, and each keeps its most common genes and DNA. TCRdb's processing, not the authors', yielded these V and J calls. This sample holds under 15,000 distinct CDR3 sequences; 55% to 70% were observed only once. The ten largest make up 11% to 15% of the sample.

The sequence joins TRBV7-2 to TRBJ1-2, with the D gene not clear enough to name. The source material was CD4+ T cells from blood, cultured in vitro. This TCR came from a human donor who had recovered from COVID-19. CDR3 protein: CASSYLNYGYTF. The sequenced DNA: TGTGCCAGCAGCTACCTTAACTATGGCTACACCTTC.